This T cell receptor (beta chain) is drawn from a study of blood T cell repertoires in COVID-19. About the study: Whether acute or convalescent, the COVID-19 samples came from the United States, Italy and Spain. In each case, the material was cDNA or gDNA derived from T cells, B-cell-depleted T cells, or PBMCs.

V was trimmed by 2 bases and J by 3 bases, leaving 24 bases between them. CDR1 SGHTS and CDR2 YDEGEE come from the germline V gene. The CDR3 totals 18 residues. In the original processing: The authors estimated nucleated cell counts from reference gene primer amplification. Using immunoSEQ multiplex PCR, the repertoire was profiled, and TCRdb retains in-frame clones only, with some absent. V and J calls and clone size are those listed in that table; D and trimming were worked out from the DNA. The sample lists about 240,000 clones, about four fifths occurring once. The clonotype originates from a woman over 75 with acute or convalescent COVID-19. The sample taken for sequencing was peripheral blood. The chain employs TRBV5-8 and TRBJ2-7; weak D call: TRBD1 (5 bases). The CDR3 DNA reads as TGTGCCAGCAGCTTTTCCACAGGACCGGACCGATACCACTACGAGCAGTACTTC. Amino acids: CASSFSTGPDRYHYEQYF.